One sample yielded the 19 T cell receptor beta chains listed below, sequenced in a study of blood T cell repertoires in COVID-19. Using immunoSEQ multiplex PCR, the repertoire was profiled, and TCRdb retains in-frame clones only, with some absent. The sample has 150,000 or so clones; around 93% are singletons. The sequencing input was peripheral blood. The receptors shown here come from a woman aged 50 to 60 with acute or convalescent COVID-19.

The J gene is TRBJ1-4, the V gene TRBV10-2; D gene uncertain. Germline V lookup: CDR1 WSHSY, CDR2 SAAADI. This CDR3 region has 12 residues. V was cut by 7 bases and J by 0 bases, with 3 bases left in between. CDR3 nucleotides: TGCGCCAGCACCGCAACTAATGAAAAACTGTTTTTT. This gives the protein CASTATNEKLFF.

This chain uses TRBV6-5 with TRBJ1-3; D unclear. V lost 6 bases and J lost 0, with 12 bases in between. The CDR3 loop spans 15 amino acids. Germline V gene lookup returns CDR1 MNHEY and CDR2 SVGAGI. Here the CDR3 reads CASSLDFYSGNTIYF. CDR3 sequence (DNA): TGTGCCAGCAGCCTCGACTTCTACTCTGGAAACACCATATATTTT.

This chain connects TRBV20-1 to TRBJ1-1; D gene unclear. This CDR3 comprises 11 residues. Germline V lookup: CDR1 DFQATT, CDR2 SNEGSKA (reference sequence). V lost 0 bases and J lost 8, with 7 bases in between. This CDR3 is CSAREHGEAFF. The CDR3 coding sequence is TGCAGTGCTAGAGAACACGGGGAAGCTTTCTTT.

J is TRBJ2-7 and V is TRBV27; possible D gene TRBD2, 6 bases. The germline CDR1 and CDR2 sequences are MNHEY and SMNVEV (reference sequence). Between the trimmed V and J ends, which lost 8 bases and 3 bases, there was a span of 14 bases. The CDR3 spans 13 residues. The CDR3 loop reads CASGVGSGYEQYF. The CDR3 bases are TGTGCCAGCGGGGTGGGTAGCGGCTACGAGCAGTACTTC.

The DNA for the CDR3 is TGTGCCAGCAGCGTAGGCGGCAGTGTCTATGGCTACACCTTC. Translated: CASSVGGSVYGYTF. V is TRBV9 and J is TRBJ1-2; D is undetermined. Germline CDR1 is SGDLS and CDR2 is YYNGEE. The CDR3 is made up of 14 amino acids. Trimming removed 0 bases from V and 4 bases from J, with 10 bases in between.

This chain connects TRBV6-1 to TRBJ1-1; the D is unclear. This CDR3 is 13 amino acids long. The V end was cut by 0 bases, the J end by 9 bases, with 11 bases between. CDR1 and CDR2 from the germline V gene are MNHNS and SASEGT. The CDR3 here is CASSEAAALKAFF. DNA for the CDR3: TGTGCCAGCAGTGAAGCGGCCGCACTAAAAGCTTTCTTT.

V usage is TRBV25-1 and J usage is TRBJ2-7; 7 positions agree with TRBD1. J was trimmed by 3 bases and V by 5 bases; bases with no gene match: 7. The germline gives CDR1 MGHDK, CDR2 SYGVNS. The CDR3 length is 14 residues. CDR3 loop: CASSLQGLGYEQYF. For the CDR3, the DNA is TGTGCCAGCAGTTTACAGGGGCTTGGCTACGAGCAGTACTTC.

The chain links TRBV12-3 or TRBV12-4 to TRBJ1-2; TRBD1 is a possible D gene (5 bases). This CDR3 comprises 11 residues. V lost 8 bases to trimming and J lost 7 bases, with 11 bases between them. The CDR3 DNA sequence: TGTGCCAGCGGAGGAGGGGCTGGCTACACCTTC. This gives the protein CASGGGAGYTF.

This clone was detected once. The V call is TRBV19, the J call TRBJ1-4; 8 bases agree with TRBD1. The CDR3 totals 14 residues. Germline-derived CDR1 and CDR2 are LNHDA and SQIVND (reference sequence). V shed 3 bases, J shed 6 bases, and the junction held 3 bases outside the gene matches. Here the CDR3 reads CASSMDRVYEKLFF. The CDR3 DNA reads TGTGCCAGTAGTATGGACAGGGTTTATGAAAAACTGTTTTTT. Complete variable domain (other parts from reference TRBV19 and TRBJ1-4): DGGITQSPKYLFRKEGQNVTLSCEQNLNHDAMYWYRQDPGQGLRLIYYSQIVNDFQKGDIAEGYSVSREKKESFPLTVTSAQKNPTAFYLCASSMDRVYEKLFFGSGTQLSVL.

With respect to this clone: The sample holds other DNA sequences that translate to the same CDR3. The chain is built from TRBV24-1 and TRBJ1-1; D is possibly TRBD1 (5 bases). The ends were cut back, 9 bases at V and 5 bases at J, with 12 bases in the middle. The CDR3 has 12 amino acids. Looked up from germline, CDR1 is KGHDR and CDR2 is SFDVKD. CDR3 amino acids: CATRGGNTEAFF. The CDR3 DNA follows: TGTGCCACCCGCGGGGGGAATACTGAAGCTTTCTTT.

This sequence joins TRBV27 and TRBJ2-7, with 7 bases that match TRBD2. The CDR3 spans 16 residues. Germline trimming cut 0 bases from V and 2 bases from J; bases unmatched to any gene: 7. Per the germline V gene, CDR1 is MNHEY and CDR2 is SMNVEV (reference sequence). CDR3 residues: CASSLSGASGPYEQYF. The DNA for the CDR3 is TGTGCCAGCAGTTTATCCGGGGCTAGCGGACCCTACGAGCAGTACTTC.

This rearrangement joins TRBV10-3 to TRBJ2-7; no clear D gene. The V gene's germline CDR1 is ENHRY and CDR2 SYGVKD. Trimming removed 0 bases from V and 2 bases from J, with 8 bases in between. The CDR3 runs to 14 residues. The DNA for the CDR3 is TGTGCCATCAGTGAGTCCGGTGCTACCTACGAGCAGTACTTC. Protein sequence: CAISESGATYEQYF.

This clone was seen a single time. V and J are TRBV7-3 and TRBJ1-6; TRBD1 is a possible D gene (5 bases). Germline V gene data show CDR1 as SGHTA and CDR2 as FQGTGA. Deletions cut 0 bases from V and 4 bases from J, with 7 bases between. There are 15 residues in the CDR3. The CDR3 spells CASSLTGHYNSPLHF. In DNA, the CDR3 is TGTGCCAGCAGCTTAACCGGACATTATAATTCACCCCTCCACTTT.

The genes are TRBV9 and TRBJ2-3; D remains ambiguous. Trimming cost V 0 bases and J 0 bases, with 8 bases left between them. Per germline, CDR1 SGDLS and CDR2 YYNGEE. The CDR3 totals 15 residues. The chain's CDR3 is CASSVGQLSTDTQYF. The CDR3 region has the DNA TGTGCCAGCAGCGTAGGTCAGTTGAGCACAGATACGCAGTATTTT.

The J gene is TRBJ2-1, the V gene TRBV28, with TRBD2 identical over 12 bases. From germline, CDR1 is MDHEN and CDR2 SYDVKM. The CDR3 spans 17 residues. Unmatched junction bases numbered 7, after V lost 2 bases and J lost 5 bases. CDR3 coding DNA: TGTGCCAGCAGTTTACCGACTAGCGGGAGCCCTCACAATGAGCAGTTCTTC. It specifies CASSLPTSGSPHNEQFF.

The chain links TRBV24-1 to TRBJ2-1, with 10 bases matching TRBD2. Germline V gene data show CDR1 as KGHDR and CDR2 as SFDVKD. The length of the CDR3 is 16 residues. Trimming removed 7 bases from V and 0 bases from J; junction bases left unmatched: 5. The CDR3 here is CATSERGGNSYNEQFF. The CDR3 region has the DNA TGTGCCACCAGCGAGCGGGGGGGGAACTCCTACAATGAGCAGTTCTTC.

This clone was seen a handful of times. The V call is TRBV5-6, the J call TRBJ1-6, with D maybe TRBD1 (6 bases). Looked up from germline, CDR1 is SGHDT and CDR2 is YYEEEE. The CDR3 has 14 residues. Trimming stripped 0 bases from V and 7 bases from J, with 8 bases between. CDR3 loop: CASSLDRVNSPLHF. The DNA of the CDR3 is TGTGCCAGCAGCTTGGACAGGGTAAATTCACCCCTCCACTTT.

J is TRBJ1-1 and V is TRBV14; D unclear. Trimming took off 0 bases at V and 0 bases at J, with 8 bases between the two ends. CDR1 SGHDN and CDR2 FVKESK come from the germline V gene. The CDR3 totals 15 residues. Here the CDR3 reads CASSQDLTLNTEAFF. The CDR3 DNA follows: TGTGCCAGCAGCCAAGACCTGACACTGAACACTGAAGCTTTCTTT.

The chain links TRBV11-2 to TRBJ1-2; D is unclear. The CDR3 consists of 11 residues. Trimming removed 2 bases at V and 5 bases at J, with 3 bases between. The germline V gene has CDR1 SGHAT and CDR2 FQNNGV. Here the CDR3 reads CASSLQYGYTF. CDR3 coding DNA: TGTGCCAGCAGCTTACAGTATGGCTACACCTTC.